The TCR beta chain described here comes from a study of molecular identifiers for immune sequencing clone quantification. Points from the study as a whole: Clones above 20 RNA copies held over 98% of effector molecules, under 1% in naive cells.

TCRdb recomputed calls from the PCR reads with MiXCR, one row per CDR3 protein. Among under 650,000 distinct CDR3 sequences, about 20% were seen once, and the ten largest hold 0.75% to 0.95%. This clonotype showed up many times. Its target is unknown. Looked up from germline, CDR1 is SGHTA and CDR2 is FQGNSA. V shed 5 bases and J shed 4 bases, with 15 bases lying between them. The CDR3 covers 14 residues. The chain links TRBV7-2 to TRBJ2-7, with D perhaps matching TRBD2 (5 bases). This TCR derives from a human donor in good health. Some libraries in this study had Jurkat cell RNA spiked in. Sequencing was done on a sample of naive CD8+ T cells from blood, with Jurkat cell RNA spiked in. Described subset: FACS-sorted CD8+CD4-CCR7+CD45RA+ naive T cells. The CDR3 coding sequence is TGTGCCAGCAGCCCGGGCTCAGCGGCGTACGAGCAGTACTTC. Protein: CASSPGSAAYEQYF.